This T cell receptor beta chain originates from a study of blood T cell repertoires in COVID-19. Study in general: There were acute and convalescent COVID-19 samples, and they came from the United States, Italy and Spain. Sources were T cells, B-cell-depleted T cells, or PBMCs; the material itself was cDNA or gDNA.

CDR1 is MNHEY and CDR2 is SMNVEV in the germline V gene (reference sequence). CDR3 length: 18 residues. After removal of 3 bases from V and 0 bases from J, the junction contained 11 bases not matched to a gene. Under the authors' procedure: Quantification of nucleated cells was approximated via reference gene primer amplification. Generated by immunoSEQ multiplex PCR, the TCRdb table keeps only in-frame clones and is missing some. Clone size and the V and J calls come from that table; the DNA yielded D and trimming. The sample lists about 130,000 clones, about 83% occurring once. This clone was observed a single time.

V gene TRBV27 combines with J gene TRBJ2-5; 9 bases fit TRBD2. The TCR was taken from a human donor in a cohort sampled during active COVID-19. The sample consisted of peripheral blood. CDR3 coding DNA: TGTGCCAGCAGTTTCAGTTCCATAGCGGGGGAGAACCAAGAGACCCAGTACTTC. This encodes CASSFSSIAGENQETQYF.